One and the same sample provided the 25 T cell receptor beta chains below, sequenced in a study of shared clonotypes between healthy human individuals. The data were produced by immunoSEQ multiplex PCR, yet TCRdb's version contains in-frame clones alone and is incomplete. Of approximately 1.1 million clones listed, around 82% are singletons. Material: memory CD4+ T cells from PBMCs. Subset specified: CD45RA-negative fraction. These receptor sequences come from a man in his late teens or twenties in good health. Some clones in this sample may be carry-over from other donors' samples.

The rearrangement links TRBV28 to TRBJ2-7; D possibly corresponds to TRBD2 (6 bases). CDR1 and CDR2 from the germline V gene are MDHEN and SYDVKM. The V gene lost 7 bases and the J gene lost 7 bases, with 11 bases spanning the gap. CDR3 length: 11 amino acids. The CDR3 sequence: CASTAEGEQYF. Here the CDR3 DNA reads TGTGCCAGCACGGCGGAGGGGGAGCAGTACTTC.

This clone came up once. Here the CDR3 reads CASSLVAQYTDTQYF. CDR3 nucleotide sequence: TGCGCCAGCAGCTTGGTAGCGCAGTACACAGATACGCAGTATTTT. The V and J genes are TRBV5-1 and TRBJ2-3, with D maybe TRBD2 (5 bases). The V gene lost 0 bases and the J gene lost 2 bases, with 10 bases spanning the gap. The germline gives CDR1 SGHRS, CDR2 YFSETQ. The CDR3 contains 15 residues.

This clone came up a few times. The chain carries TRBV29-1 and TRBJ1-1, with D perhaps TRBD1 (6 bases). The CDR3 sequence is 11 residues long. The germline gives CDR1 SQVTM, CDR2 ANQGSEA. This CDR3 is CRGQTNTEAFF. The CDR3 nucleotides are TGCAGAGGACAGACGAACACTGAAGCTTTCTTT.

V is TRBV11-2 and J is TRBJ1-6, with a tentative D call TRBD1 (5 bases). The CDR3 totals 15 residues. With 4 bases removed from V and 10 bases from J, the gap between germline ends came to 17 bases. CDR1 and CDR2 from the germline V gene are SGHAT and FQNNGV. As DNA, the CDR3 is TGTGCCAGCAGCTCATACACGGACCGGGACTCACCCCTCCACTTT. It yields the protein CASSSYTDRDSPLHF.

The genes are TRBV2 and TRBJ2-7; 10 positions agree with TRBD1. This CDR3 has 14 amino acids. With 6 bases clipped from V and 4 bases from J, the junction kept 6 bases outside the gene matches. Germline-derived CDR1 and CDR2 are SNHLY and FYNNEI. Here the CDR3 reads CASRSDRGAYEQYF. CDR3 coding DNA: TGTGCCAGCAGGTCGGACAGGGGGGCTTACGAGCAGTACTTC.

This chain uses TRBV5-4 with TRBJ2-7, with D tentatively TRBD2 (5 bases). The germline V gene encodes CDR1 SGHNT and CDR2 YYREEE (reference sequence). This CDR3 has 15 amino acids. V was clipped by 4 bases and J by 4 bases, with 18 bases between them. The DNA of the CDR3 is TGTGCCAGCAGCCACGTGGAAAAGCGCGGGTACGAGCAGTACTTC. Translating it yields CASSHVEKRGYEQYF.

The rearrangement joins TRBV28 to TRBJ2-1, with 9 bases that match TRBD1. J was trimmed by 7 bases and V by 4 bases; bases with no gene match: 11. The V gene's germline CDR1 is MDHEN and CDR2 SYDVKM. This CDR3 region has 16 residues. Here the CDR3 reads CASSYPNRGLRNEQFF. The CDR3 DNA sequence: TGTGCCAGCAGTTATCCCAACAGGGGGCTAAGGAATGAGCAGTTCTTC.

The chain recombines TRBV30 with TRBJ2-1, with D tentatively TRBD1 or TRBD2 (5 bases each). V lost 5 bases and J lost 2, with 10 bases in between. The CDR3 loop spans 13 amino acids. Germline CDR1 reads GTSNPN; CDR2 reads SVGIG (reference sequence). The CDR3 sequence is CAWGRGAYNEQFF. CDR3 DNA sequence: TGTGCCTGGGGTAGAGGGGCCTACAATGAGCAGTTCTTC.

The chain carries TRBV28 and TRBJ1-1, with a weak D call TRBD1 (6 bases). Germline V gene sequence: CDR1 MDHEN, CDR2 SYDVKM. V lost 8 bases and J 2 bases, leaving 15 bases between the germline ends. This CDR3 contains 14 residues. The CDR3 DNA reads as TGTGCCAGCGAACCCTCGGGGGCAAACACTGAAGCTTTCTTT. It codes for CASEPSGANTEAFF.

The chain recombines TRBV2 with TRBJ1-3, with D tentatively TRBD1 (5 bases). Trimming took 3 bases from V and 0 from J, leaving 9 bases between them. The germline CDR1 and CDR2 sequences are SNHLY and FYNNEI. CDR3 size: 15 residues. DNA of the CDR3: TGTGCCAGCAGTGAGGCCAGGGCCTCTGGAAACACCATATATTTT. This translates into CASSEARASGNTIYF. Full variable domain (missing parts from reference TRBV2 and TRBJ1-3): EPEVTQTPSHQVTQMGQEVILRCVPISNHLYFYWYRQILGQKVEFLVSFYNNEISEKSEIFDDQFSVERPDGSNFTLKIRSTKLEDSAMYFCASSEARASGNTIYFGEGSWLTVV.

The rearrangement uses TRBV5-1 and TRBJ1-1; D gene ambiguous. The germline V and J ends were trimmed by 0 bases and 9 bases, with 15 bases remaining between them. The CDR3 spans 14 residues. Germline loops: CDR1 SGHRS, CDR2 YFSETQ. CDR3 in DNA: TGCGCCAGCAGCTTGGAGTCCACGAGAGGGAAAGCTTTCTTT. Translation gives CASSLESTRGKAFF. The full variable domain, in which reference TRBV5-1 and TRBJ1-1 provide the parts outside the CDR3, is KAGVTQTPRYLIKTRGQQVTLSCSPISGHRSVSWYQQTPGQGLQFLFEYFSETQRNKGNFPGRFSGRQFSNSRSEMNVSTLELGDSALYLCASSLESTRGKAFFGQGTRLTVV.

The V and J genes are TRBV14 and TRBJ2-7; the D gene is possibly TRBD1 (7 bases). In germline, CDR1 is SGHDN, CDR2 FVKESK. V was trimmed by 1 base and J by 3 bases, leaving 16 bases between them. CDR3 length: 16 amino acids. The CDR3 reads CASSQVRGAGVYEQYF. CDR3 in DNA: TGTGCCAGCAGCCAAGTCAGGGGGGCTGGGGTCTACGAGCAGTACTTC. The full variable domain, completed using reference TRBV14 and TRBJ2-7, is EAGVTQFPSHSVIEKGQTVTLRCDPISGHDNLYWYRRVMGKEIKFLLHFVKESKQDESGMPNNRFLAERTGGTYSTLKVQPAELEDSGVYFCASSQVRGAGVYEQYFGPGTRLTVT.

The chain uses TRBV7-6 and TRBJ2-7, with TRBD2 matching 10 bases. There are 15 residues in the CDR3. The junction had 9 bases not matched to a gene; V was cut back by 5 bases and J by 5 bases. Germline CDR1 and CDR2: SGHVS and FNYEAQ. CDR3 amino acids: CASSLSSGSDNEQYF. The CDR3 DNA reads as TGTGCCAGCAGCCTATCTAGCGGGAGTGACAACGAGCAGTACTTC.

This rearrangement joins TRBV7-6 to TRBJ2-5; unclear D gene. The J call is uncertain, as TRBJ2-7 better fits the DNA end. The CDR3 is 14 amino acids. Germline lookup yields CDR1 SGHVS and CDR2 FNYEAQ. The CDR3 DNA sequence: TGTGCCAGCAGCCGCTCGGACGGAGACTACGAGCAGTACTTC. Translating it yields CASSRSDGDYEQYF.

This chain links TRBV5-1 with TRBJ2-1; D is ambiguous. V was clipped by 3 bases and J by 0 bases, with 10 bases between them. The CDR3 spans 15 residues. CDR1 is SGHRS, CDR2 YFSETQ, per germline. The CDR3 nucleotides read TGCGCCAGCAGCTACTCACAGAGCTCCTACAATGAGCAGTTCTTC. Encoded protein: CASSYSQSSYNEQFF. The full variable domain, rest sourced from reference TRBV5-1 and TRBJ2-1, is KAGVTQTPRYLIKTRGQQVTLSCSPISGHRSVSWYQQTPGQGLQFLFEYFSETQRNKGNFPGRFSGRQFSNSRSEMNVSTLELGDSALYLCASSYSQSSYNEQFFGPGTRLTVL.

This clone has only a few counts. The gene calls are TRBV27 and TRBJ2-1; 7 nucleotides match TRBD2. Germline assignment: CDR1 MNHEY and CDR2 SMNVEV (reference sequence). V shed 4 bases, J shed 1 base, and the junction held 13 bases outside the gene matches. This CDR3 region has 18 residues. CDR3 sequence reads: CASSYPQSGRASYNEQFF. The CDR3 region has the DNA TGTGCCAGCAGTTACCCCCAAAGTGGGAGGGCTTCCTACAATGAGCAGTTCTTC.

The chain has TRBV30 and TRBJ2-7; 8 bases match TRBD1. V trimming: 1 base; J trimming: 7 bases; junction bases outside the gene matches: 0. The CDR3 consists of 11 residues. Germline CDR1 and CDR2: GTSNPN and SVGIG (reference sequence). CDR3 coding DNA: TGTGCCTGGAGTGGACAGGGGGAGCAGTACTTC. Amino acid sequence: CAWSGQGEQYF.

The chain recombines TRBV5-6 with TRBJ2-7; D gene unclear. V lost 0 bases, J lost 1 base, and 23 bases lay in between. Germline CDR1 is SGHDT and CDR2 is YYEEEE. CDR3 length: 19 amino acids. The CDR3 is CASSLGGWAGPTSSYEQYF. The CDR3 DNA reads as TGTGCCAGCAGCTTGGGGGGATGGGCAGGTCCCACCTCGTCCTACGAGCAGTACTTC. Variable domain in full (rest from reference TRBV5-6 and TRBJ2-7): DAGVTQSPTHLIKTRGQQVTLRCSPKSGHDTVSWYQQALGQGPQFIFQYYEEEERQRGNFPDRFSGHQFPNYSSELNVNALLLGDSALYLCASSLGGWAGPTSSYEQYFGPGTRLTVT.

The count of this clone is one. V and J are TRBV28 and TRBJ2-2; D might be TRBD2 (5 bases). CDR1 and CDR2 from the germline V gene are MDHEN and SYDVKM. The CDR3 length is 13 residues. Deletions cut 5 bases from V and 2 bases from J, with 6 bases between. The chain's CDR3 is CASSTRNTGELFF. CDR3 nucleotide sequence: TGTGCCAGCAGTACTAGAAACACCGGGGAGCTGTTTTTT.

This clone was seen at least ten times. The gene calls are TRBV7-6 and TRBJ2-6; D perhaps matches TRBD1 (5 bases). V was clipped by 5 bases and J by 4 bases, with 21 bases between them. Germline CDR1 and CDR2: SGHVS and FNYEAQ. The CDR3 sequence is 18 residues long. The CDR3 coding sequence is TGTGCCAGCAGCCCATCATTCTGGGGCGCTAGGGGGGCCAACGTCCTGACTTTC. This translates into CASSPSFWGARGANVLTF.

The chain recombines TRBV19 with TRBJ1-3; no clear D gene. There are 15 residues in the CDR3. CDR1 is LNHDA, CDR2 SQIVND, per germline (reference sequence). With 11 bases removed from V and 0 bases from J, the gap between germline ends came to 17 bases. The CDR3 loop is CAASQRTASGNTIYF. CDR3 bases: TGTGCCGCGTCCCAGCGAACAGCCTCTGGAAACACCATATATTTT.

This clone was seen only a few times. The rearrangement uses TRBV5-1 and TRBJ2-1; D might be TRBD1 (6 bases). CDR3 length: 14 amino acids. V gave up 1 base and J gave up 5 bases, with 10 bases separating them. Germline CDR1 is SGHRS and CDR2 is YFSETQ. This chain's CDR3 is CASSLTGPDNEQFF. CDR3 DNA: TGCGCCAGCAGCTTGACAGGGCCAGACAATGAGCAGTTCTTC.

This clone came up a few times. This chain links TRBV6-1 with TRBJ2-3, with 9 bases aligning to TRBD2. The CDR3 is made up of 15 amino acids. From germline, CDR1 is MNHNS and CDR2 SASEGT. J lost 1 base, V lost 4 bases, and 3 bases had no gene match. Written as DNA, the CDR3 is TGTGCCAGCAGTGTTAGGACTAGCGGCACAGATACGCAGTATTTT. This translates into CASSVRTSGTDTQYF.

The V and J genes are TRBV11-2 and TRBJ2-1, with 7 bases aligning to TRBD1. Germline-derived CDR1 and CDR2 are SGHAT and FQNNGV. The CDR3 loop spans 15 amino acids. V trimming: 6 bases; J trimming: 4 bases; junction bases outside the gene matches: 9. DNA of the CDR3: TGTGCCAGCAGGGAAGCCGGGACAGTTTACAATGAGCAGTTCTTC. Translated: CASREAGTVYNEQFF.

The V gene is TRBV28, the J gene TRBJ2-7, with 9 bases that match TRBD1. Germline CDR1 is MDHEN and CDR2 is SYDVKM. With 7 bases clipped from V and 5 bases from J, the junction kept 12 bases outside the gene matches. This CDR3 is 15 amino acids long. This chain's CDR3 is CASTPGGQGGHEQYF. The CDR3 coding sequence is TGTGCCAGCACCCCTGGGGGACAGGGTGGTCACGAGCAGTACTTC.